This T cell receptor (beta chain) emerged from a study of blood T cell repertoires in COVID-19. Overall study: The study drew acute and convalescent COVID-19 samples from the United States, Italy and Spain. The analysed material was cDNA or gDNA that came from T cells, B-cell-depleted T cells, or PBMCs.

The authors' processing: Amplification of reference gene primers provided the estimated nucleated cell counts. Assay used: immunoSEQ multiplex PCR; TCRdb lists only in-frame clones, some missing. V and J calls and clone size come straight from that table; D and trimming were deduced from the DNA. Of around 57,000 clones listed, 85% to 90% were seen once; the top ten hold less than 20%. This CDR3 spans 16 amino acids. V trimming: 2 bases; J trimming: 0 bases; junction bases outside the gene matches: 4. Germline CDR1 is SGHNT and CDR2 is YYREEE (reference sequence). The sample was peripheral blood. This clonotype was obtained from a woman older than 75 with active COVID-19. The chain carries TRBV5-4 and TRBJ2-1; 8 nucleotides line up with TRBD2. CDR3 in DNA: TGTGCCAGCAGCTTCGGGGGGGCGAGCTCCTACAATGAGCAGTTCTTC. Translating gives CASSFGGASSYNEQFF.